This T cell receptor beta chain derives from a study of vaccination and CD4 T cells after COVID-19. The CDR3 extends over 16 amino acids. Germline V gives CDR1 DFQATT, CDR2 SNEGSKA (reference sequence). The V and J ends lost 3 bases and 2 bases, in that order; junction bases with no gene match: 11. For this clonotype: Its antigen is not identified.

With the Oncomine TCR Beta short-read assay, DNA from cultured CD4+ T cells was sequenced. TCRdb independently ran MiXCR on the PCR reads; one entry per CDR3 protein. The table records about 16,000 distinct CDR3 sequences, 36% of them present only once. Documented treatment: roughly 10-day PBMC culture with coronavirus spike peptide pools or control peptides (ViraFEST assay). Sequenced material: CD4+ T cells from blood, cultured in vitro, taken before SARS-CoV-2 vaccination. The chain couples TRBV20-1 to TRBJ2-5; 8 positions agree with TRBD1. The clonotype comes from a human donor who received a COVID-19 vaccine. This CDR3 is CSASIRGPLWQETQYF. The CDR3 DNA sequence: TGCAGTGCTAGTATCAGGGGGCCCCTCTGGCAAGAGACCCAGTACTTC.